This TCR beta chain was found in a study of T cells in Graves' hyperthyroidism and ophthalmopathy. Study-level information: Prior to any treatment, at the point of initial diagnosis, peripheral blood was collected.

PBMCs were collected from a roughly 9.7 ml volume of fresh peripheral blood. This clonotype was observed many times. Antigen specificity is unknown. Amplification yielded TCR beta CDR3 regions, with RNA transcripts as the source. HTBI primers drove first-round RT-PCR of the TCR CDR3. TCRdb reprocessed the multiplex PCR reads via MiXCR and lists one record per CDR3 protein. In the table there are 250,000 to 350,000 distinct CDR3 sequences, 20% to 25% of which are singletons. Study observations and caveats: Progression to ophthalmopathy was predicted a median of 6.5 months early. Separation of ophthalmopathy from stable hyperthyroidism was achieved by a 13 V-J model.

The sample taken for sequencing was blood. The clonotype originates from a man aged 30 to 39 with Graves' ophthalmopathy.

CDR3 amino acids: CASSSGGWTRGNEQFF. The CDR3 DNA is TGCGCCAGCAGCTCGGGGGGATGGACTAGAGGCAATGAGCAGTTCTTC. The chain links TRBV5-1 to TRBJ2-1, with 7 bases identical to TRBD2. CDR1 is SGHRS and CDR2 is YFSETQ in the germline V gene. The CDR3 is made up of 16 amino acids. Unmatched junction bases numbered 12, after V lost 3 bases and J lost 6 bases.